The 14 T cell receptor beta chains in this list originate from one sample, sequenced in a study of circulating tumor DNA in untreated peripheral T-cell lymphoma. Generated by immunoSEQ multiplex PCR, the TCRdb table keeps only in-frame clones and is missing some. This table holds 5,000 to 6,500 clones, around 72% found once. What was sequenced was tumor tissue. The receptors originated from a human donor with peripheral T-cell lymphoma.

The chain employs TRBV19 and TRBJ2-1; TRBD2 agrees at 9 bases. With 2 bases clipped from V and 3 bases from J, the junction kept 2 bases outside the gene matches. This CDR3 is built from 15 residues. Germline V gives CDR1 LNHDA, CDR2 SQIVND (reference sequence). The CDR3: CASSIQAGGYNEQFF. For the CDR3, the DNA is TGTGCCAGTAGTATACAAGCGGGAGGCTACAATGAGCAGTTCTTC.

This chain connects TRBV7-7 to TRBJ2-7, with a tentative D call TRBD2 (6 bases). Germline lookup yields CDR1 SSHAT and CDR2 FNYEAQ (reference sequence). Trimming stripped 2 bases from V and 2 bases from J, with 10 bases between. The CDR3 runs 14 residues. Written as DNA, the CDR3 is TGTGCCAGCAGCTTACTGGGAGGAGCCTACGAGCAGTACTTC. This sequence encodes CASSLLGGAYEQYF.

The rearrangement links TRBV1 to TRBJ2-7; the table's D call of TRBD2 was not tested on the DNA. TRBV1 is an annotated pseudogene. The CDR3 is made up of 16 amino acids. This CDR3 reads CASSQEGHGTIFEQYF. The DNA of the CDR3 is TGCGCCAGCAGCCAAGAGGGCCACGGGACTATTTTTGAGCAGTACTTC.

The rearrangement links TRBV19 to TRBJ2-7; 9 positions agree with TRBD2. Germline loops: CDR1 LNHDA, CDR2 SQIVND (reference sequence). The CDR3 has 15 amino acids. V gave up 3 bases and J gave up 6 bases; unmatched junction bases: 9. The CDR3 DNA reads TGTGCCAGTAGTATTATGGCGGGAGGGCCGGTCGAGCAGTACTTC. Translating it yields CASSIMAGGPVEQYF.

The CDR3 DNA sequence: TGTGCCAGCAGCTTAGGAAGGTCAGATACGCAGTATTTT. Translation gives CASSLGRSDTQYF. The chain couples TRBV7-2 to TRBJ2-3; D gene ambiguous. The V gene lost 1 base and the J gene lost 4 bases, with 6 bases spanning the gap. Germline CDR1 and CDR2: SGHTA and FQGNSA. CDR3 length: 13 residues. Full variable domain (missing parts from reference TRBV7-2 and TRBJ2-3): GAGVSQSPSNKVTEKGKDVELRCDPISGHTALYWYRQSLGQGLEFLIYFQGNSAPDKSGLPSDRFSAERTGGSVSTLTIQRTQQEDSAVYLCASSLGRSDTQYFGPGTRLTVL.

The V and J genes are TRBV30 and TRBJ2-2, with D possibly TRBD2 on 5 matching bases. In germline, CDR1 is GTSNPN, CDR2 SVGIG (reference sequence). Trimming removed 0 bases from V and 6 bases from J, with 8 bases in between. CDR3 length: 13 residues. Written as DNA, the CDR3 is TGTGCCTGGAGTGTACTAGTAGCCGGGGAGCTGTTTTTT. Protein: CAWSVLVAGELFF.

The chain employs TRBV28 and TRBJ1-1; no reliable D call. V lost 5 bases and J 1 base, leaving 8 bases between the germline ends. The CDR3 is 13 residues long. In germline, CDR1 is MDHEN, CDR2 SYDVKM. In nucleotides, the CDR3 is TGTGCCAGCAGTCCACACGAGAACACTGAAGCTTTCTTT. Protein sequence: CASSPHENTEAFF.

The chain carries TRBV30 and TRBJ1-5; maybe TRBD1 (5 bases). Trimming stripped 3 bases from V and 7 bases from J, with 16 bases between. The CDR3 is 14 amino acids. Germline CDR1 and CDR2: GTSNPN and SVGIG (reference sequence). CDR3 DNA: TGTGCCTGGAGCGGAGCAGGGCTGCCCCAGCCCCAGCATTTT. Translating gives CAWSGAGLPQPQHF.

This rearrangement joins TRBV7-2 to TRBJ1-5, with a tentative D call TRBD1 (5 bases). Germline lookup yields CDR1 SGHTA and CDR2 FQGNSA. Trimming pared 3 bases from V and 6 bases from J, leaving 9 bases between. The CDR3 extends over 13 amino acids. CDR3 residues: CASSFGGTQPQHF. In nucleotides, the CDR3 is TGTGCCAGCAGCTTCGGCGGGACTCAGCCCCAGCATTTT.

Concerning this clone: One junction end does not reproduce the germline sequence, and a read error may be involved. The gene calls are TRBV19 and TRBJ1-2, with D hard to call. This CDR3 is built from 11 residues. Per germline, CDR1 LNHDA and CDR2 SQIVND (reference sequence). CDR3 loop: CGSGSFYGYTF. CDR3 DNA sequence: TGTGGCAGTGGGAGTTTCTATGGCTACACCTTC.

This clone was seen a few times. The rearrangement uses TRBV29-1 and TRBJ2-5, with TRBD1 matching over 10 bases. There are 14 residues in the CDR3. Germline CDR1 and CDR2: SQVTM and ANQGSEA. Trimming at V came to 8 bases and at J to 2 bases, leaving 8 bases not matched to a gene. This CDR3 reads CSRHPGQGQETQYF. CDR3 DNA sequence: TGCAGCCGTCATCCGGGACAGGGGCAAGAGACCCAGTACTTC.

The CDR3 nucleotides are TGCAGCGCAGGGGACCCGAGAAACACCATATATTTT. It encodes CSAGDPRNTIYF. The chain has TRBV29-1 and TRBJ1-3, with D possibly TRBD1 on 6 matching bases. Germline V gene lookup returns CDR1 SQVTM and CDR2 ANQGSEA. Trimming left V 7 bases short and J 5 bases short, with 12 bases between. The CDR3 consists of 12 residues.

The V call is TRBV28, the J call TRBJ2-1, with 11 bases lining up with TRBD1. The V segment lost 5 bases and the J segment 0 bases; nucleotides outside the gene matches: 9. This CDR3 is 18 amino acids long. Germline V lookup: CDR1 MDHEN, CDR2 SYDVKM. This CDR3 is CASSPPSGTGGSYNEQFF. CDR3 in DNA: TGTGCCAGCAGTCCCCCCTCTGGGACAGGGGGCTCCTACAATGAGCAGTTCTTC.

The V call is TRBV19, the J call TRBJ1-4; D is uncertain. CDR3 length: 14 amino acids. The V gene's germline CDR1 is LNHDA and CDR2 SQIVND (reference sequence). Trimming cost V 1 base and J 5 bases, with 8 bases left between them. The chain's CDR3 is CASSIGTRNEKLFF. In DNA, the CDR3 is TGTGCCAGTAGTATAGGGACCCGAAATGAAAAACTGTTTTTT.